The text below deals with one T cell receptor beta chain. This specimen belongs to a study of cytomegalovirus exposure and HLA in healthy donors. Only in-frame clones appear in the TCRdb table, and some are missing; sequencing was by immunoSEQ multiplex PCR. The profile shows about 160,000 clones, about nine tenths of them singletons. This CDR3 spans 14 amino acids. V lost 5 bases to trimming and J lost 5 bases; unmatched junction nucleotides: 4. Germline V lookup: CDR1 SEHNR, CDR2 FQNEAQ (reference sequence). J is TRBJ1-1 and V is TRBV7-9, with 11 bases identical to TRBD1. Sequencing was performed on PBMCs. This clonotype was obtained from a woman in her 30s in good health and CMV-seronegative. The CDR3 is CASSPGTGGTEAFF. The CDR3 DNA reads TGTGCCAGCAGCCCCGGGACAGGGGGGACTGAAGCTTTCTTT.